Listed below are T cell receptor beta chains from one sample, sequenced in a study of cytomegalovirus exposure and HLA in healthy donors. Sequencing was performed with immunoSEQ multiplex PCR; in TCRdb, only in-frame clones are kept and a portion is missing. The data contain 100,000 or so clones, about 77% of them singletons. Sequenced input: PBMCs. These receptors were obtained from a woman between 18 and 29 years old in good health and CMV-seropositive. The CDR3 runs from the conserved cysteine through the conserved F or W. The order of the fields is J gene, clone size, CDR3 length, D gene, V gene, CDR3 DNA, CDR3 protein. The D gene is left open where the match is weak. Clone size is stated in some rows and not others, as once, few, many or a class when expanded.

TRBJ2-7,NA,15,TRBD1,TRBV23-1,TGCGCCAGCAGTCATGTCTGGACAGGGGGCTACGAGCAGTACTTC,CASSHVWTGGYEQYF
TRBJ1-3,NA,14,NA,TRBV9,TGTGCCAGCAGCGTAGATCTCTCTGGAAACACCATATATTTT,CASSVDLSGNTIYF
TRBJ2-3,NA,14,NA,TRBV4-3,TGCGCCAGCAGCCTTGGGGAGAGCACAGATACGCAGTATTTT,CASSLGESTDTQYF
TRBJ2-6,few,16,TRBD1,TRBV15,TGTGCCACCAGCAGAGGACAGGGGCCCGGGGCCAACGTCCTGACTTTC,CATSRGQGPGANVLTF
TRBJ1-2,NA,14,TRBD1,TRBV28,TGTGCCAGCAGTTTTGGTGACAGGGGCCCTGGCTACACCTTC,CASSFGDRGPGYTF
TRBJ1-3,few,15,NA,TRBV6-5,TGTGCCAGCAGCCGCGATCAGGGCTCTGGAAACACCATATATTTT,CASSRDQGSGNTIYF
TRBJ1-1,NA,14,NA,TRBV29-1,TGCAGCGTCGACTTACACACTCCGAACACTGAAGCTTTCTTT,CSVDLHTPNTEAFF
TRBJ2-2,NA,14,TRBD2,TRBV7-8,TGTGCCAGCAGCCCGGGACTAGCGGGCGGGGAGCTGTTTTTT,CASSPGLAGGELFF
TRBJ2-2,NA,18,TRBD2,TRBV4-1,TGCGCCAGCAGCCAAGATGGGATGGCGGGAGGGGGAACCGGGGAGCTGTTTTTT,CASSQDGMAGGGTGELFF
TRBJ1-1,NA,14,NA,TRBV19,TGTGCCAGCTTTAACCAATGGGGAGACGCTGAAGCTTTCTTT,CASFNQWGDAEAFF
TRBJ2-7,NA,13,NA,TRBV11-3,TGTGCCAGCAGCTTAGGGGGAGAAAACGAGCAGTACTTC,CASSLGGENEQYF
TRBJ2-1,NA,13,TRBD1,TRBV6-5,TGTGCCAGCAGTCCGGACAGGGGCAATGAGCAGTTCTTC,CASSPDRGNEQFF
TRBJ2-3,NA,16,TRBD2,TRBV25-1,TGTGCCAGCAGTCCCTCTCATAGCGGGAGCACAGATACGCAGTATTTT,CASSPSHSGSTDTQYF
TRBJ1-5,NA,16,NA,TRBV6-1,TGTGCCAGCAGTGAAGAGGCAGGGAGGGGCAATCAGCCCCAGCATTTT,CASSEEAGRGNQPQHF
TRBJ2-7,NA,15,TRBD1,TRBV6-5,TGTGCCAGCAGGAACCCGGGACAGGGGGCTTACGAGCAGTACTTC,CASRNPGQGAYEQYF
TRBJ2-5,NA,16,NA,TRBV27,TGTGCCAGCAGTTTATTCCCCCCCTCGGGAGTAGAGACCCAGTACTTC,CASSLFPPSGVETQYF
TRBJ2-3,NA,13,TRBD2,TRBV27,TGTGCCAGCAGAGGACTAGCAAGAGATACGCAGTATTTT,CASRGLARDTQYF
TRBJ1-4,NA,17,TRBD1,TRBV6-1,TGTGCCAGCAGTGAAGCGGTGGGACAGGGAGTACATGAAAAACTGTTTTTT,CASSEAVGQGVHEKLFF
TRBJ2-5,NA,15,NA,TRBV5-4,TGTGCCAGCAGCTCCAATCTAGGAGGAGGGGAGACCCAGTACTTC,CASSSNLGGGETQYF
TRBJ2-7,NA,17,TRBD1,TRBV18,TGTGCCAGCTCACCTAGTAGCCCGGGACAGGGCTGGGGAGAGCAGTACTTC,CASSPSSPGQGWGEQYF
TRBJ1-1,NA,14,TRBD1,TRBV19,TGTGCCAGTAGAACGGACAGGAGGAACACTGAAGCTTTCTTT,CASRTDRRNTEAFF
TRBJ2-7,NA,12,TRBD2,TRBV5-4,TGTGCCAGCAGCTCGCTGGGACTAGCGCAGTACTTC,CASSSLGLAQYF
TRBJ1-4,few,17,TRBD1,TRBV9,TGTGCCAGCAGCCCCCGCCCTGGGACAGCCGGCAATGAAAAACTGTTTTTT,CASSPRPGTAGNEKLFF
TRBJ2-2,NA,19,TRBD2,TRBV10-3,TGTGCCATCAGTGAGTCGGGCGACACTAGCGGGAGACACACCGGGGAGCTGTTTTTT,CAISESGDTSGRHTGELFF
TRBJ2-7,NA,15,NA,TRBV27,TGTGCCAGCAGTTTAAAATTGGCGGGCCTATACGAGCAGTACTTC,CASSLKLAGLYEQYF
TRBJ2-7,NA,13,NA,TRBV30,TGTGCCTGGAGTGGGGCGACCCCCTACGAGCAGTACTTC,CAWSGATPYEQYF
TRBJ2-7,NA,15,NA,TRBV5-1,TGCGCCAGCAGCCCTCCCAGCGGTAGCTCCTACGAGCAGTACTTC,CASSPPSGSSYEQYF
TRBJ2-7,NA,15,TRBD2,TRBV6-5,TGTGCCAGCACTTTACTAGCGGAGAGCTCCTACGAGCAGTACTTC,CASTLLAESSYEQYF
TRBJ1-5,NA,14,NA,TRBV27,TGTGCCAGCAGTTTACAGGGCCCCAATCAGCCCCAGCATTTT,CASSLQGPNQPQHF
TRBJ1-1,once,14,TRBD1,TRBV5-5,TGTGCCAGCAGCTTGGGACAGGGTGTCCCTGAAGCTTTCTTT,CASSLGQGVPEAFF
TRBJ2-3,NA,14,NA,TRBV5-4,TGTGCCAGCAGCTCCAGACTAGGCACAGATACGCAGTATTTT,CASSSRLGTDTQYF
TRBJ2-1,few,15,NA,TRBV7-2,TGTGCCAGCAGCTCCCGACTAGACTCCTACAATGAGCAGTTCTTC,CASSSRLDSYNEQFF
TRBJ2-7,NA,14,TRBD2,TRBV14,TGTGCCAGCAGCCAGGTGGGACTAGTAACCGAGCAGTACTTC,CASSQVGLVTEQYF
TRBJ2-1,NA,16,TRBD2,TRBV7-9,TGTGCCAGCAGCTTATTGTGGACTAGCGGGAACAATGAGCAGTTCTTC,CASSLLWTSGNNEQFF
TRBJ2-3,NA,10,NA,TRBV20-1,TGCAGCGTGGGGAGGGATACGCAGTATTTT,CSVGRDTQYF
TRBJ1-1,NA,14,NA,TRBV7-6,TGTGCCAGCAGCTTAGCTCCGTCGGGGGCTGAAGCTTTCTTT,CASSLAPSGAEAFF
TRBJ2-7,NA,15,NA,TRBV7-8,TGTGCCAGCAGCCCCGGGTGGTCCGGGATCTACGAGCAGTACTTC,CASSPGWSGIYEQYF
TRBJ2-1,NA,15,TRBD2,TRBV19,TGTGCCAGTAGCGCCGGACTAGCGGGGTACAATGAGCAGTTCTTC,CASSAGLAGYNEQFF
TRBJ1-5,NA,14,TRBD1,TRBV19,TGTGCCAGTAATGGGGACAGCCGCAATCAGCCCCAGCATTTT,CASNGDSRNQPQHF
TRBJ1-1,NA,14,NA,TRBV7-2,TGTGCCAGCAGCTTCGGGGGGCGGATCACTGAAGCTTTCTTT,CASSFGGRITEAFF
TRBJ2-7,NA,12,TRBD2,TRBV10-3,TGTGCCATCAGTCAGCGGGGGGACGAGCAGTACTTC,CAISQRGDEQYF